This T cell receptor (beta chain) was sequenced for a study of cytomegalovirus exposure and HLA in healthy donors (dated by TCRdb to about 2017). For context, the study as a whole: According to an earlier analysis of 587 of the donors, 150 million to 200 million T cells yielded 117 million unique TCR beta sequences and approximately 280 Gb of sequence data. The study profiled the T cell repertoires of more than 500 subjects by immunosequencing and related them to cytomegalovirus serostatus. Every repertoire in the discovery cohort had been generated on one and the same sequencing platform. Rather than using new phenotypic data, the later analysis identified candidate immune exposures from TCR beta sequences and from how often those sequences occurred across donors. An early release that covered fewer than 800 HLA-typed donors contained approximately 300 gigabases of sequencing data and 70 million to 100 million unique TCR sequences. High-throughput TCR immunosequencing, statistical association of individual TCRs with disease status, and machine learning were combined to predict cytomegalovirus infection status. The number of typed donors differed by locus: roughly 620-630 for A, B, C, DRB1 and DQB1; approximately 540 for DQA1; 606 for DPA1; and 450 to 480 for DPB1. To decide whether each TCR beta V gene segment behaved as functional or pseudogenic, an earlier analysis of nearly 600 of the donors relied on high-throughput TCR beta sequencing. In a later genetic analysis, genome-wide SNP genotypes for about 55% of the roughly 700 donors were used, and that subset was treated as a discovery cohort. The study aimed to test whether signatures of past pathogen exposure could be identified by cataloging public T cell receptors. Roughly 5 DR-DQ haplotypes were handled as single units for association and clustering because linkage in the cohort was strong. The genetic ancestry cluster associated with self-reported Caucasian donors included roughly four fifths of the approximately 410 genotyped donors. A later analysis re-analyzed previously published TCR beta repertoires from about 600 donors and added high-resolution HLA genotyping to study TCR occurrence patterns. Among around 400 genotyped donors of the cohort, an average of around 240,000 unique TCR beta nucleotide sequences were sequenced per donor, 15% to 20% of them non-productive. In addition to the first cohort of 650 to 800 subjects, a separate validation cohort of 120 different subjects was used. Donor age, sex, ethnicity and CMV serostatus were compiled together with the repertoire data. HLA typing covered class I and class II loci at four-digit resolution.

Results and caveats for the whole study, not just this receptor: In a later analysis, most CMV-associated TCR beta chains were found to appear HLA-restricted, with HLA associations seemingly driven largely by CMV exposure. Correlated functional status among segregating V segments might be attributable to linkage disequilibrium, but an unknown experimental factor could not be ruled out. It was suggested by the authors that the approach could potentially be generalized to other disease states and immunological phenotypes. A cluster of highly shared sequence variants was judged likely to be a technical artifact of the sequencing pipeline. In this cohort, only TCR beta chains were sequenced, and detectable features were limited by the absence of alpha or paired-chain data. Several of the top co-occurrence clusters appeared to be linked to parvovirus B19, influenza, CMV and Epstein-Barr virus, according to a later analysis. Some IMGT-functional V segments, including TRBV6-2 and TRBV6-3, could not be told apart with the 87-base-pair reads, so those segments were excluded. Specific HLA alleles were associated with roughly 16,000 TCR beta sequences at a false discovery rate of 0.05 in a later analysis. A later analysis found that TCR association rates varied across HLA loci, with DRB1 alleles showing the most associated TCRs and HLA-C alleles the fewest. Most TCR sequences were observed very rarely across donors, whereas some public TCRs were present in many individuals. In a later analysis, HLA-associated TCR beta chains were found to be more clonally expanded and to have lower generation probabilities than equally common non-associated chains. Because HLA typing was missing for some donors at each locus, association tests included only the typed subset. In a later genetic analysis, fewer N-insertions in productive TCRs were reported among donors in an Asian-associated ancestry cluster than the approximately 630-donor mean. Cytomegalovirus status was reported to be diagnosed by the classifier with high specificity and sensitivity in both the original and validation cohorts. Approximately 18 rarely observed V segments, including chromosome 9 orphons, were excluded from the earlier analysis of some 590 of the donors because counts were too low. A few of the identified cytomegalovirus-associated TCR beta chains were confirmed in vitro to be specific for cytomegalovirus antigens. Presence/absence analyses assumed roughly uniform sequencing depth across donors, an assumption that may not hold. The only immune exposure information available for the cohort was CMV serostatus. Strong co-occurrence of HLA alleles, especially DR and DQ, made assigning TCR associations to individual alleles difficult. A total of some 180 TCR beta chains were listed by the study as associated with cytomegalovirus. Broadly in line with IMGT annotations, most TCR beta V segments showed up in productive rearrangements about 87% or about 30% of the time in an earlier analysis of under 700 of the donors. In a later genetic analysis, a missense DCLRE1C variant was associated with V-gene and J-gene trimming of TCR beta chains, and the association was replicated in an independent cohort. A further reported finding was that TCR beta sequences accurately predicted the HLA-A and HLA-B alleles for most subjects in the first cohort.

Regarding this clone: Its target antigen remains unknown. One base away there is no much larger clone; base qualities are not given.

The cohort comprised fewer than 750 healthy bone marrow donors. At the time of sampling, all cohort members were nominally healthy, though unrecorded immune exposures were likely present. The donor tested CMV seropositive and was one of the 289 seropositive cohort members. A peripheral blood sample was collected from each donor, and TCR beta sequencing was performed on peripheral blood mononuclear cells. The Qiagen DNeasy Blood Extraction Kit was used to extract genomic DNA from the blood cell samples. The library was prepared using the immunoSEQ multiplex PCR assay. For the multiplex PCR, a mixture combining 60 forward primers for TCR Vbeta segments and 13 reverse primers for TCR Jbeta segments was used. The CDR3 region of rearranged TCR beta genes was amplified from genomic DNA with a multiplex PCR assay. Amplified TCR beta libraries were sequenced as 87-base-pair reads on the Illumina HiSeq System. Regarding the original processing steps: A later analysis tallied 75 million to 85 million unique TCR beta chains across the 550 to 850 repertoires, and about 10 million of those chains were shared by two or more donors. Raw reads were error-corrected and collapsed into unique sequences with a nearest-neighbor algorithm that merged closely related sequences to remove PCR and sequencing errors. Alignment of CDR3 sequences to IMGT reference sequences was used to assign V, D and J gene segments. For a sequence to be retained, a match of at least six nucleotides was required to both a V gene segment and a J gene segment. Rearrangements were called productive when the CDR3 lacked stop codons and stayed in frame with V and J; all others were non-productive. Following IMGT convention, CDR3 was defined as the stretch from the second conserved V-encoded cysteine up to the conserved J-encoded phenylalanine. The earlier analysis of approximately 590 of the donors excluded any sequence lacking an unambiguous match to a single V gene segment. An earlier analysis of 500 to 600 of the donors classified V segments as functional when productive rearrangements were above 56.7% and as segregating when the standard deviation between donors was above 5%. A statistical classification framework was built to diagnose cytomegalovirus status from the catalog of TCR beta chain sequences. V and J gene assignment, in a later analysis, came from comparing TCR nucleotide sequences with IMGT/GENE-DB human TR gene sequences. The TCRdist pipeline was used in a later analysis to assign CDR3 sequences and most-parsimonious VDJ recombination scenarios. A later analysis defined each TCR beta chain by its CDR3 amino acid sequence plus V-gene family, and excluded reads lacking a unique V-gene family. In a later analysis, 550 to 650 highly shared, low-generation-probability nucleotide sequences were removed to address suspected cross-contamination and a sequencing artifact. In a later analysis, a clonal expansion index for each public chain was calculated from normalized within-repertoire ranks of inferred template counts. A later analysis computed generation probabilities with a VDJ recombination model fitted to out-of-frame rearrangements, and checked the results against IGoR. In a later analysis, hypergeometric tests were used to score TCR-TCR, TCR-HLA and TCR-CMV co-occurrence, with a repertoire-size bias correction applied to TCR pairs. False discovery rates were estimated in a later analysis by permuting HLA or CMV assignments 20 times. In a later analysis, co-occurring TCRs were grouped using DBSCAN, with TCRdist sequence similarity added in when clustering inside HLA-allele-positive subsets. Co-occurrence clustering excluded repertoires with fewer than 30,000 or more than 120,000 public chains, plus five with anomalous nucleotide sharing. Not all clones reach the TCRdb copy of this immuneACCESS table, which keeps in-frame sequences only. Checked studies attribute under half of the gap to unresolved V genes and leave the rest unexplained. V and J calls plus clone size are reproduced from that table; the DNA served to infer D and trimming. Recorded for this sample are around 150,000 clones; under 70% of them occurred a single time. Approximately 2.9% of the sample rests with the top ten.

V is pared back by 6 bases and J by 8 bases, with 13 bases lying between the germline termini. The CDR3 numbers 12 residues from cysteine through phenylalanine. Only CDR3 DNA is held: 36 bases, read in frame from base 1. The germline V gene specifies MNHEY as CDR1 and SVGAGI as CDR2. This clonotype was sampled from a woman aged 25 to 39 in good health and CMV-seropositive. The specimen sequenced was PBMCs. This chain joins TRBV6-5 to TRBJ1-2, with the D gene not confidently named. The CDR3 protein sequence reads: CASRPPGSGYTF. The DNA is TGTGCCAGCAGACCTCCCGGGAGCGGCTACACCTTC.